A selection of T cell receptor beta chains follows, all from one sample in a study of T cells in localized non-small cell lung cancer. TCRdb's copy holds only in-frame clones and misses some; the assay was immunoSEQ multiplex PCR. The sample holds tens of thousands of clones, 88% seen once. Sequencing was performed on peripheral blood, taken before any cancer treatment. These receptors originate from a woman between 35 and 70 years old with stage I lung adenocarcinoma. Each CDR3 is given with its conserved first and last residue. The D gene is left open where the match is weak. Some rows have no size entry. The others give once, few or many, or a class for an expanded clone.

V	size	D	J	DNA	CDR3
TRBV6-5	.	.	TRBJ1-2	TGTGCCAGCAGCCCCATCGGAATTAGGGACTATGGCTACACCTTC	CASSPIGIRDYGYTF
TRBV7-3	.	.	TRBJ2-7	TGTGCCAGCAGCTCCCAGGGGTTCGGAGAGCAGTACTTC	CASSSQGFGEQYF
TRBV10-3	.	TRBD1	TRBJ2-7	TGTGCCATCAGTTCAGGGACAGGGGGGGCGTACGAGCAGTACTTC	CAISSGTGGAYEQYF
TRBV11-1	.	.	TRBJ1-6	TGTGCCAGCAGCCCAACGGGGGTAAACTTGAATTCACCCCTCCACTTT	CASSPTGVNLNSPLHF
TRBV5-1	.	.	TRBJ2-7	TGCGCCAGCAGCTTTCCTACAGCAAACTCCTACGAGCAGTACTTC	CASSFPTANSYEQYF
TRBV25-1	.	.	TRBJ1-1	TGTGCCAGCAGTGCCATGGGGGTTGCTGAAGCTTTCTTT	CASSAMGVAEAFF
TRBV14	.	.	TRBJ2-2	TGTGCCAGCAGCCAAGGCCCCCGGGACAAGTTTCTCGGGGAGCTGTTTTTT	CASSQGPRDKFLGELFF
TRBV7-7	.	.	TRBJ2-2	TGTGCTAGCAGCTCCTCGTTGGACACCGGGGAGCTGTTTTTT	CASSSSLDTGELFF
TRBV11-1	.	.	TRBJ1-1	TGTGCCAGCAGCCGAGGAGTCGGCACTGAAGCTTTCTTT	CASSRGVGTEAFF
TRBV5-1	.	.	TRBJ1-2	TGCGCCAGCAGCTTGGACAACGCTAGGAGCTACACCTTC	CASSLDNARSYTF
TRBV5-6	.	TRBD1	TRBJ1-1	TGTGCCAGCAGCTGGGGACAGGGGAGCACTGAAGCTTTCTTT	CASSWGQGSTEAFF
TRBV19	.	.	TRBJ1-1	TGTGCCAGTAGTATCAGGGGCCGGTTCGGGACTGAAGCTTTCTTT	CASSIRGRFGTEAFF
TRBV4-3	.	.	TRBJ1-1	TGCGCCAGCAGCCAAGATGTAACTCTCAGCGGTTCTGAAGCTTTCTTT	CASSQDVTLSGSEAFF
TRBV30	.	.	TRBJ1-2	TGTGCCTGGTCAGGGGTTAACTATGGCTACACCTTC	CAWSGVNYGYTF
TRBV7-9	.	.	TRBJ1-1	TGTGCCAGCAGCGGGGAGAACACTGAAGCTTTCTTT	CASSGENTEAFF
TRBV10-3	.	.	TRBJ1-2	TGTGCCATCAGTGAGTCCCCCTCAGGGATCGATCGTAACTATGGCTACACCTTC	CAISESPSGIDRNYGYTF
TRBV6-1	.	TRBD1	TRBJ2-3	TGTGCCAGCAGTGTAGGACAGGGTACAGATACGCAGTATTTT	CASSVGQGTDTQYF
TRBV4-3	.	.	TRBJ1-4	TGCGCCAGCAGCCAAGAGCTGGGGGATGGGGAAAAACTGTTTTTT	CASSQELGDGEKLFF
TRBV15	.	TRBD1	TRBJ2-3	TGTGCCACCAGCAGAGACACAGGGGACCACACAGATACGCAGTATTTT	CATSRDTGDHTDTQYF
TRBV15	.	TRBD1	TRBJ1-3	TGTGCCACCAGCGGGGAAGACGGACAGGGGGCTGGAAACACCATATATTTT	CATSGEDGQGAGNTIYF
TRBV9	.	TRBD1	TRBJ1-2	TGTGCCAGCAGCCCCACCGGGGGACAGGGCTATGGCTACACCTTC	CASSPTGGQGYGYTF
TRBV6-1	.	.	TRBJ1-5	TGTGCCAGCAGTGACCCGATTCACTATAGCAATCAGCCCCAGCATTTT	CASSDPIHYSNQPQHF
TRBV7-9	.	TRBD2	TRBJ2-3	TGTGCCAGCAGCTTTAGCGGGGGAACAGATACGCAGTATTTT	CASSFSGGTDTQYF
TRBV9	.	.	TRBJ1-3	TGTGCCAGCAAGGAGCAGGCGGACACCATATATTTT	CASKEQADTIYF
TRBV29-1	.	.	TRBJ2-2	TGCAGCGTTGTCGTCCAGGGATGGACCGGGGAGCTGTTTTTT	CSVVVQGWTGELFF
TRBV4-1	.	.	TRBJ1-2	TGCGCCAGCAGCCGTGTTACAGGGCCTCCTAACTATGGCTACACCTTC	CASSRVTGPPNYGYTF
TRBV10-3	.	TRBD1	TRBJ1-1	TGTGCCATCAGCGAAGAACAGGGGCCCGTACGGAACACTGAAGCTTTCTTT	CAISEEQGPVRNTEAFF
TRBV7-3	.	.	TRBJ2-5	TGTGCCAGCAGCCCGGCCGGGGAAAATGAGACCCAGTACTTC	CASSPAGENETQYF
TRBV9	.	.	TRBJ2-5	TGTGCCAGCAGCGTAGATGTCGGCTTAGGGGAGACCCAGTACTTC	CASSVDVGLGETQYF
TRBV12-1	.	.	TRBJ1-1	TGTGCCAGCAGCTTTGAAGTGAGGACTGAAGCTTTCTTT	CASSFEVRTEAFF
TRBV2	.	.	TRBJ1-6	TGTGCCAGCAGAGTCAGGGGTGGTAATTCACCCCTCCACTTT	CASRVRGGNSPLHF
TRBV10-2	.	TRBD1	TRBJ1-2	TGCGCCAGCAGCCCCACTGGGACAGGGGATGACTATGGCTACACCTTC	CASSPTGTGDDYGYTF
TRBV7-3	.	TRBD2	TRBJ2-1	TGTGCCAGCAGCTTAACTGGGACTAGGAATGAGCAGTTCTTC	CASSLTGTRNEQFF
TRBV19	.	TRBD1	TRBJ2-1	TGTGCCAGTAGTCCAAGACAGGGAGAAGGTGAGCAGTTCTTC	CASSPRQGEGEQFF
TRBV19	once	TRBD1	TRBJ1-1	TGTGCCACCCCGGCTGAGGACAGGGTAATAACTGAAGCTTTCTTT	CATPAEDRVITEAFF
TRBV9	.	.	TRBJ2-7	TGTGCCAGCAGCGGGACAGATCTTACGAAGCAGTACTTC	CASSGTDLTKQYF
TRBV2	.	.	TRBJ1-6	TGTGCCAGCAATCTACGGAGGAATTCACCCCTCCACTTT	CASNLRRNSPLHF
TRBV11-2	.	.	TRBJ2-3	TGTGCCAGCAGCTTAGGTTGGTCCACAGATACGCAGTATTTT	CASSLGWSTDTQYF
TRBV19	.	TRBD1	TRBJ2-7	TGTGCCAGTAGTGGATTACAGGGGGCAGGCTACGAGCAGTACTTC	CASSGLQGAGYEQYF
TRBV7-8	.	TRBD1	TRBJ2-7	TGTGCCAGCAGCTTCGAACAGGGGGTCTCGTACGAGCAGTACTTC	CASSFEQGVSYEQYF
TRBV6-6	.	TRBD1	TRBJ1-4	TGTGCCAGCAGTTACTCGAGAAAGGGGGCCGATGAAAAACTGTTTTTT	CASSYSRKGADEKLFF
TRBV25-1	.	.	TRBJ1-2	TGTGCCAGCAGTGAAGCATATGGCTACACCTTC	CASSEAYGYTF
TRBV4-3	once	.	TRBJ1-5	TGCGCCAGCAGCCAAGTAATGGACAGCAATCAGCCCCAGCATTTT	CASSQVMDSNQPQHF
TRBV6-5	.	.	TRBJ2-2	TGTGCCAGCAGTTTGGGGGAGCTGTTTTTT	CASSLGELFF
TRBV7-7	.	.	TRBJ2-5	TGTGCTAGCAGCTTAGAAGATCAAGTGGAGACCCAGTACTTC	CASSLEDQVETQYF
TRBV10-2	.	.	TRBJ1-2	TGCGCCAGCAGTGAGTCTACGGTCTATGGCTACACCTTC	CASSESTVYGYTF
TRBV19	.	TRBD1	TRBJ2-1	TGTGCCAGTAGTGCCCGGGACAGGGGAAACGAGCAGTTCTTC	CASSARDRGNEQFF
TRBV5-6	.	TRBD1	TRBJ2-5	TGTGCCAGCAGCTTGAGACAGGGGTACGAGACCCAGTACTTC	CASSLRQGYETQYF
TRBV11-3	.	TRBD1	TRBJ2-1	TGTGCCAGCAGCTTCTCCGGGACAGGGAATTTATATGAGCAGTTCTTC	CASSFSGTGNLYEQFF
TRBV6-5	.	TRBD2	TRBJ2-1	TGTGCCAGCAGTTACTCCGGGGGGGCTATTTACAATGAGCAGTTCTTC	CASSYSGGAIYNEQFF
TRBV6-5	few	.	TRBJ2-3	TGTGCCAGCAGTTACATGGGCGTAAGCACAGATACGCAGTATTTT	CASSYMGVSTDTQYF
TRBV21-1	.	.	TRBJ1-4	TGTGCCAGCAGCAGGCGGGACAGGGGGCAGGAAAAACTGTTTTTT	CASSRRDRGQEKLFF
TRBV18	.	TRBD1	TRBJ1-1	TGTGCCAGCTCACCGCGGACAGGGGGAACTGAAGCTTTCTTT	CASSPRTGGTEAFF
TRBV15	.	TRBD1	TRBJ1-4	TGTGCCACCAGCAGGCACAGGGGCCTTAATGAAAAACTGTTTTTT	CATSRHRGLNEKLFF
TRBV4-2	.	.	TRBJ2-1	TGTGCCAGCAGCGACCTAAACAATGAGCAGTTCTTC	CASSDLNNEQFF